Presented here are 26 T cell receptor beta chains from one specimen sequenced in a study of blood T cell repertoires in COVID-19. Using immunoSEQ multiplex PCR, the repertoire was profiled, and TCRdb retains in-frame clones only, with some absent. The table has approximately 23,000 clones, approximately 90% seen once; the top ten hold 5.5% to 7.5%. Sequencing input: peripheral blood. These receptors originate from a woman of 80 years or more with active COVID-19.

The table lists this clone with a count of one. The chain has TRBV2 and TRBJ1-6; D is undetermined. CDR3 length: 15 residues. CDR1 and CDR2 (germline): SNHLY, FYNNEI. V lost 8 bases and J lost 2, with 13 bases in between. For the CDR3, the DNA is TGTGCCAGCGCGCAAACGGGTCCCTATAATTCACCCCTCCACTTT. This encodes CASAQTGPYNSPLHF.

This rearrangement joins TRBV27 to TRBJ2-1, with a possible D match to TRBD1 (5 bases). The CDR3 is 16 residues long. Trimming removed 2 bases from V and 8 bases from J, with 19 bases in between. CDR1 is MNHEY and CDR2 is SMNVEV in the germline V gene (reference sequence). Written as DNA, the CDR3 is TGTGCCAGCAGTTTACAAGGGGCCAACGTACGGGATGAGCAGTTCTTC. It is translated as CASSLQGANVRDEQFF.

In DNA form, the CDR3 reads TGTGCCAGCAGTTACTCAGGGGAGGGCGAGCAGTACTTC. It specifies CASSYSGEGEQYF. This chain uses TRBV6-5 with TRBJ2-7; TRBD2 agrees at 7 bases. Germline loops: CDR1 MNHEY, CDR2 SVGAGI. Trimming took 0 bases from V and 6 from J; bases not matched to a gene: 2. CDR3 length: 13 amino acids.

The rearrangement joins TRBV9 to TRBJ2-1; TRBD2 agrees at 11 bases. Germline-derived CDR1 and CDR2 are SGDLS and YYNGEE. The CDR3 totals 16 residues. With V trimmed by 0 bases and J by 4 bases, 3 bases remained unmatched. The CDR3 DNA reads TGTGCCAGCAGCGTAGGGGGGACTAGCGGATACAATGAGCAGTTCTTC. As protein: CASSVGGTSGYNEQFF.

In its sample, this clone was seen a few times. The gene calls are TRBV7-3 and TRBJ2-3; possible D gene TRBD2, 6 bases. The V end lost 2 bases, the J end lost 6 bases, and 15 bases lay between the germline ends. CDR1 is SGHTA and CDR2 is FQGTGA in the germline V gene. This CDR3 has 15 amino acids. The CDR3, as DNA: TGTGCCAGCAGCTTAGGCGGGGCGCAAGGGGATACGCAGTATTTT. Translating gives CASSLGGAQGDTQYF.

J is TRBJ1-1 and V is TRBV29-1; D is ambiguous. This CDR3 contains 12 residues. Per the germline V gene, CDR1 is SQVTM and CDR2 is ANQGSEA. Deletions cut 8 bases from V and 3 bases from J, with 13 bases between. The CDR3 spells CSMRESDTEAFF. CDR3 DNA: TGCAGCATGCGGGAGAGCGACACTGAAGCTTTCTTT.

J is TRBJ2-2 and V is TRBV9; D might be TRBD2 (6 bases). With 0 bases removed from V and 3 bases from J, the gap between germline ends came to 9 bases. This CDR3 is 15 amino acids long. Germline V gene lookup returns CDR1 SGDLS and CDR2 YYNGEE. The CDR3 nucleotides read TGTGCCAGCAGCGTAGACGGGGGTGACACCGGGGAGCTGTTTTTT. This translates into CASSVDGGDTGELFF. Full variable domain (remainder filled in from reference TRBV9 and TRBJ2-2): DSGVTQTPKHLITATGQRVTLRCSPRSGDLSVYWYQQSLDQGLQFLIQYYNGEERAKGNILERFSAQQFPDLHSELNLSSLELGDSALYFCASSVDGGDTGELFFGEGSRLTVL.

The rearrangement links TRBV3-1 (or the pseudogene TRBV3-2) to TRBJ1-1; no clear D. This CDR3 contains 14 residues. V lost 5 bases and J lost 1, with 11 bases in between. The germline V gene has CDR1 LGHDT and CDR2 YNNKEL (reference sequence). The CDR3: CASSELSGNTEAFF. Written as DNA, the CDR3 is TGTGCCAGCAGCGAACTTTCAGGGAACACTGAAGCTTTCTTT.

This chain uses TRBV4-2 with TRBJ2-1, with 10 bases identical to TRBD2. The CDR3 is 17 residues long. V lost 2 bases to trimming and J lost 5 bases; unmatched junction nucleotides: 9. Germline loops: CDR1 LGHNA, CDR2 YNFKEQ. CDR3 amino acids: CASSQPLLAGDHNEQFF. The CDR3 DNA is TGTGCCAGCAGCCAACCGCTGCTAGCGGGAGACCACAATGAGCAGTTCTTC.

The genes are TRBV10-1 and TRBJ2-5, with TRBD2 identical over 9 bases. The germline gives CDR1 WNHNN, CDR2 SYGVQD (reference sequence). The V segment lost 5 bases and the J segment 4 bases; nucleotides outside the gene matches: 11. The CDR3 is 16 residues long. CDR3 sequence: CASSHLGRGGIETQYF. The CDR3 bases are TGCGCCAGCAGTCACTTAGGGCGGGGGGGCATAGAGACCCAGTACTTC.

V is TRBV27 and J is TRBJ2-5; no definite D call. With 5 bases removed from V and 4 bases from J, the gap between germline ends came to 8 bases. Germline lookup yields CDR1 MNHEY and CDR2 SMNVEV (reference sequence). This CDR3 spans 12 amino acids. The CDR3 spells CASSDPGETQYF. The CDR3 bases are TGTGCCAGCAGTGACCCAGGAGAGACCCAGTACTTC.

The chain joins TRBV11-2 to TRBJ2-5; the match to TRBD1 covers 9 bases. V dropped 5 bases and J dropped 2; count of bases not matched to a gene: 3. CDR1 and CDR2 (germline): SGHAT, FQNNGV. The CDR3 sequence is 14 residues long. CDR3 coding DNA: TGTGCCAGCAGCCAGGGACAGGGACAAGAGACCCAGTACTTC. Translating it yields CASSQGQGQETQYF.

In its sample, this clone was seen once. The V gene is TRBV5-4, the J gene TRBJ2-7; 7 nucleotides match TRBD1. The CDR3 contains 15 residues. Germline V CDR1 and CDR2: SGHNT, YYREEE (reference sequence). Trimming took 2 bases from V and 0 from J; bases not matched to a gene: 5. CDR3 residues: CASSFPGQSSYEQYF. CDR3 DNA: TGTGCCAGCAGCTTTCCGGGACAGTCCTCCTACGAGCAGTACTTC.

The chain links TRBV6-5 to TRBJ2-7; D may be TRBD2 (5 bases). V lost 5 bases and J 2 bases, leaving 10 bases between the germline ends. The CDR3 is 13 amino acids. Germline-derived CDR1 and CDR2 are MNHEY and SVGAGI. CDR3 bases: TGTGCCAGCAGTACGACCGGGGCCTACGAGCAGTACTTC. It yields the protein CASSTTGAYEQYF.

J is TRBJ2-7 and V is TRBV19, with 7 bases lining up with TRBD2. Unmatched junction bases numbered 3, after V lost 1 base and J lost 0 bases. The germline V gene has CDR1 LNHDA and CDR2 SQIVND (reference sequence). The CDR3 length is 15 residues. The CDR3 nucleotides are TGTGCCAGTAGTATAGGGGGAGGGCTCTCCTACGAGCAGTACTTC. This sequence encodes CASSIGGGLSYEQYF.

This chain connects TRBV5-1 to TRBJ2-3; a possible D gene is TRBD2 (7 bases). CDR3 length: 16 residues. CDR1 and CDR2 from the germline V gene are SGHRS and YFSETQ. Trimming cost V 4 bases and J 2 bases, with 17 bases left between them. The CDR3 coding sequence is TGCGCCAGCAGCCCATTGGGGGGGGCCTTCACAGATACGCAGTATTTT. Its translation is CASSPLGGAFTDTQYF.

This chain links TRBV12-5 with TRBJ2-2; TRBD1 might be the D (5 bases). The V gene's germline CDR1 is LGHNT and CDR2 FRNRAP. The CDR3 contains 17 residues. Trimming left V 3 bases short and J 3 bases short, with 17 bases between. CDR3 DNA: TGTGCTAGTGGTTTCCAAAACGGACATCGAGACACCGGGGAGCTGTTTTTT. Translating gives CASGFQNGHRDTGELFF.

The chain combines TRBV19 with TRBJ1-5; D is unresolved. The germline V gene has CDR1 LNHDA and CDR2 SQIVND (reference sequence). The CDR3 is made up of 15 amino acids. The V end was cut by 0 bases, the J end by 2 bases, with 8 bases between. The CDR3 protein is CASSIDHMGNQPQHF. Written as DNA, the CDR3 is TGTGCCAGTAGTATAGATCACATGGGCAATCAGCCCCAGCATTTT.

The chain joins TRBV7-9 to TRBJ2-5, with D tentatively TRBD2 (6 bases). The V gene lost 4 bases and the J gene lost 0 bases, with 9 bases spanning the gap. Germline CDR1 and CDR2: SEHNR and FQNEAQ (reference sequence). This CDR3 is built from 14 residues. The DNA for the CDR3 is TGTGCCAGCAGCTCGACTAGAGACCAAGAGACCCAGTACTTC. Translating gives CASSSTRDQETQYF.

This chain joins TRBV5-5 and TRBJ2-7; 8 bases fit TRBD1. Germline V gene lookup returns CDR1 SGHKS and CDR2 YYEKEE (reference sequence). Trimming removed 3 bases from V and 2 bases from J; junction bases left unmatched: 4. The CDR3 length is 14 residues. CDR3 sequence (DNA): TGTGCCAGCAGCTATGTGACAGGGGCCTACGAGCAGTACTTC. It translates to CASSYVTGAYEQYF.

The genes are TRBV9 and TRBJ1-1; the match to TRBD1 covers 7 bases. The CDR3 spans 14 residues. The V segment lost 4 bases and the J segment 5 bases; nucleotides outside the gene matches: 8. Germline CDR1 is SGDLS and CDR2 is YYNGEE. CDR3 residues: CASSQLTGVTEAFF. The CDR3 region has the DNA TGTGCCAGCAGCCAATTAACAGGGGTAACTGAAGCTTTCTTT.

This chain connects TRBV19 to TRBJ1-5, with D perhaps TRBD1 (5 bases). The V end was cut by 4 bases, the J end by 4 bases, with 11 bases between. Germline V gene sequence: CDR1 LNHDA, CDR2 SQIVND (reference sequence). The CDR3 is 14 residues long. CDR3: CASSRQSLNQPQHF. In nucleotides, the CDR3 is TGTGCCAGTAGTAGACAGTCCCTGAATCAGCCCCAGCATTTT.

The genes are TRBV7-8 and TRBJ2-5, with D unclear. Germline CDR1 reads SGHVS; CDR2 reads FQNEAQ. This CDR3 comprises 14 residues. Trimming shortened V by 1 base and J by 0 bases, and 6 bases separated the two germline ends. The CDR3 DNA is TGTGCCAGCAGCTTAGGTGCGGACCAAGAGACCCAGTACTTC. As protein: CASSLGADQETQYF.

The chain employs TRBV7-9 and TRBJ2-5; 7 bases map to TRBD2. Losses at the gene ends were 10 bases for V and 4 bases for J; bases not matched to a gene: 9. The CDR3 has 13 amino acids. CDR1 and CDR2 (germline): SEHNR, FQNEAQ (reference sequence). CDR3 residues: CATGRGFGETQYF. The CDR3 nucleotides read TGTGCCACCGGGCGGGGGTTTGGAGAGACCCAGTACTTC.

The genes are TRBV6-5 and TRBJ2-7; tentatively, D is TRBD1 (6 bases). Trimming took 6 bases from V and 1 from J, leaving 7 bases between them. The CDR3 contains 12 residues. CDR1 is MNHEY and CDR2 is SVGAGI in the germline V gene. DNA of the CDR3: TGTGCCAGCAGGACAGGTTCCTACGAGCAGTACTTC. Protein product: CASRTGSYEQYF.

This chain links TRBV29-1 with TRBJ1-1; 8 nucleotides align to TRBD1. V gave up 4 bases and J gave up 2 bases; unmatched junction bases: 21. The germline V gene has CDR1 SQVTM and CDR2 ANQGSEA. The CDR3 length is 19 residues. The CDR3 spells CSVAAHIVPTGDYNTEAFF. The DNA for the CDR3 is TGCAGCGTTGCCGCCCATATTGTCCCGACAGGGGACTACAACACTGAAGCTTTCTTT.